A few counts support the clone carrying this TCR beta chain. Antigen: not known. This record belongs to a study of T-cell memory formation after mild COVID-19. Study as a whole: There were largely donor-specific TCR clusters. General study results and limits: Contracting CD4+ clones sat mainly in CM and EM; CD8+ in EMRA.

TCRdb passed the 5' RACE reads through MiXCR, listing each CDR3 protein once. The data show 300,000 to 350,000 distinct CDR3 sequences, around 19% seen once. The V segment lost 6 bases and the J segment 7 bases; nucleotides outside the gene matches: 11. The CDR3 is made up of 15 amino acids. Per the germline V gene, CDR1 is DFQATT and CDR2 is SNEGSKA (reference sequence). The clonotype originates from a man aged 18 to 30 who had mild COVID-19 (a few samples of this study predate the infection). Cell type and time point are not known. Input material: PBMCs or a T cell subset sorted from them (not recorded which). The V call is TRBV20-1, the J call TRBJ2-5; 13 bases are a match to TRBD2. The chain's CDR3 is CSANLGTSGEGTQYF. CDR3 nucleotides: TGCAGTGCCAACCTTGGGACTAGCGGGGAAGGGACCCAGTACTTC.